These 13 T cell receptor beta chains originate from one sample sequenced in a study of T cell responses to AZD1222 COVID-19 vaccine. TCRdb keeps only in-frame clones here, not all; method: immunoSEQ multiplex PCR. This sample has 150,000 or so clones, with approximately 94% found just once. The specimen comprised peripheral blood, sampled on day 0 of AZD1222 vaccination. The receptors were gathered from an adult in good health.

The rearrangement links TRBV2 to TRBJ2-2; D gene ambiguous. V lost 4 bases, J lost 1 base, and 7 bases lay in between. The CDR3 is 14 amino acids. Looked up from germline, CDR1 is SNHLY and CDR2 is FYNNEI. CDR3 in DNA: TGTGCCAGCAGTGCCAGGAGGAACACCGGGGAGCTGTTTTTT. It is translated as CASSARRNTGELFF.

V gene TRBV19 combines with J gene TRBJ1-1; D call uncertain. V was trimmed by 2 bases and J by 5 bases, leaving 18 bases between them. Germline CDR1 is LNHDA and CDR2 is SQIVND (reference sequence). The CDR3 is 16 amino acids. The CDR3 protein is CASSISLFGSVTEAFF. The CDR3 DNA reads TGTGCCAGTAGTATAAGTTTGTTCGGGAGTGTAACTGAAGCTTTCTTT. Variable domain in full (rest from reference TRBV19 and TRBJ1-1): DGGITQSPKYLFRKEGQNVTLSCEQNLNHDAMYWYRQDPGQGLRLIYYSQIVNDFQKGDIAEGYSVSREKKESFPLTVTSAQKNPTAFYLCASSISLFGSVTEAFFGQGTRLTVV.

The gene calls are TRBV15 and TRBJ1-5; a weak D match, TRBD1 (6 bases). There are 17 residues in the CDR3. CDR1 LNHNV and CDR2 YYDKDF come from the germline V gene (reference sequence). Trimming left V 0 bases short and J 4 bases short, with 16 bases between. The CDR3 bases are TGTGCCACCAGCAGAGATCCGACAGGAGCCTTTAATCAGCCCCAGCATTTT. As protein: CATSRDPTGAFNQPQHF.

V usage is TRBV10-3 and J usage is TRBJ2-1; 10 bases align to TRBD2. After removal of 3 bases from V and 6 bases from J, the junction contained 5 bases not matched to a gene. Germline-derived CDR1 and CDR2 are ENHRY and SYGVKD. The CDR3 spans 15 residues. The CDR3, as DNA: TGTGCCATCAGTGAAGGGACTAGCGCCCTCAATGAGCAGTTCTTC. Translated, it gives CAISEGTSALNEQFF.

The V call is TRBV6-5, the J call TRBJ1-2; TRBD1 agrees at 11 bases. The germline CDR1 and CDR2 sequences are MNHEY and SVGAGI. The CDR3 loop spans 13 amino acids. The V and J ends lost 6 bases and 9 bases, in that order; junction bases with no gene match: 6. CDR3 DNA sequence: TGTGCCAGCAGAAAAGGGACAGGGGGAAGCTACACCTTC. Translating it yields CASRKGTGGSYTF.

The V call is TRBV12-5, the J call TRBJ1-5, with TRBD1 identical over 11 bases. Germline V gives CDR1 LGHNT, CDR2 FRNRAP. V was pared by 4 bases and J by 8 bases, with 4 bases of the junction left unmatched. The CDR3 contains 14 residues. The CDR3 bases are TGTGCTAGTGGTTACGGACAGGGGGCAGAGCCCCAGCATTTT. Translating gives CASGYGQGAEPQHF. The whole variable domain, remainder taken from reference TRBV12-5 and TRBJ1-5, is DARVTQTPRHKVTEMGQEVTMRCQPILGHNTVFWYRQTMMQGLELLAYFRNRAPLDDSGMPKDRFSAEMPDATLATLKIQPSEPRDSAVYFCASGYGQGAEPQHFGDGTRLSIL.

The V gene is TRBV5-5, the J gene TRBJ1-5; 11 nucleotides line up with TRBD1. Germline CDR1 reads SGHKS; CDR2 reads YYEKEE (reference sequence). This CDR3 has 15 residues. Unmatched junction bases numbered 5, after V lost 3 bases and J lost 6 bases. In DNA, the CDR3 is TGTGCCAGCAGCTCCGGGACAGGGGGACCTCAGCCCCAGCATTTT. It encodes CASSSGTGGPQPQHF.

The chain recombines TRBV28 with TRBJ1-2, with 9 bases that match TRBD1. The V gene's germline CDR1 is MDHEN and CDR2 SYDVKM. V lost 7 bases to trimming and J lost 2 bases; unmatched junction nucleotides: 8. This CDR3 has 15 residues. The CDR3 spells CASTRQGDLNYGYTF. The CDR3 DNA reads TGTGCCAGCACGCGACAGGGGGACTTAAACTATGGCTACACCTTC.

The J gene is TRBJ1-3, the V gene TRBV12-3 or TRBV12-4; no reliable D call. V shed 3 bases and J shed 5 bases, with 2 bases lying between them. The CDR3 is made up of 11 amino acids. The CDR3 is CASSLRNTIYF. CDR3 nucleotide sequence: TGTGCCAGCAGTTTGCGAAACACCATATATTTT.

This chain connects TRBV7-3 to TRBJ1-1; D is undetermined. This CDR3 region has 15 residues. V gave up 2 bases and J gave up 0 bases, with 10 bases separating them. Germline V gives CDR1 SGHTA, CDR2 FQGTGA. The CDR3 sequence: CASSLRRLMNTEAFF. CDR3 nucleotide sequence: TGTGCCAGCAGCTTACGGAGATTGATGAACACTGAAGCTTTCTTT.

The V and J genes are TRBV30 and TRBJ1-2; D is uncertain. In germline, CDR1 is GTSNPN, CDR2 SVGIG (reference sequence). There are 15 residues in the CDR3. Trimming left V 6 bases short and J 0 bases short, with 17 bases between. The CDR3 DNA follows: TGTGCCTGCTTGAGCCGGACTCGGACTAACTATGGCTACACCTTC. It translates to CACLSRTRTNYGYTF.

The chain has TRBV5-1 and TRBJ2-6, with TRBD2 identical over 10 bases. The V gene end was trimmed by 0 bases and the J gene end by 1 base; junction bases not matched to a gene: 10. This CDR3 is built from 20 residues. Germline lookup yields CDR1 SGHRS and CDR2 YFSETQ. CDR3 residues: CASSLGRLAGAPSGANVLTF. CDR3 coding DNA: TGCGCCAGCAGCTTGGGGCGGCTAGCGGGAGCACCTTCTGGGGCCAACGTCCTGACTTTC.

This sequence joins TRBV9 and TRBJ2-1; D is unresolved. Trimming shortened V by 7 bases and J by 7 bases, and 12 bases separated the two germline ends. The CDR3 contains 12 residues. Germline V gene sequence: CDR1 SGDLS, CDR2 YYNGEE. The CDR3 DNA sequence: TGTGCCAGCGGTCGTGTGGCTAATGAGCAGTTCTTC. This translates into CASGRVANEQFF. Full variable domain (remainder filled in from reference TRBV9 and TRBJ2-1): DSGVTQTPKHLITATGQRVTLRCSPRSGDLSVYWYQQSLDQGLQFLIQYYNGEERAKGNILERFSAQQFPDLHSELNLSSLELGDSALYFCASGRVANEQFFGPGTRLTVL.